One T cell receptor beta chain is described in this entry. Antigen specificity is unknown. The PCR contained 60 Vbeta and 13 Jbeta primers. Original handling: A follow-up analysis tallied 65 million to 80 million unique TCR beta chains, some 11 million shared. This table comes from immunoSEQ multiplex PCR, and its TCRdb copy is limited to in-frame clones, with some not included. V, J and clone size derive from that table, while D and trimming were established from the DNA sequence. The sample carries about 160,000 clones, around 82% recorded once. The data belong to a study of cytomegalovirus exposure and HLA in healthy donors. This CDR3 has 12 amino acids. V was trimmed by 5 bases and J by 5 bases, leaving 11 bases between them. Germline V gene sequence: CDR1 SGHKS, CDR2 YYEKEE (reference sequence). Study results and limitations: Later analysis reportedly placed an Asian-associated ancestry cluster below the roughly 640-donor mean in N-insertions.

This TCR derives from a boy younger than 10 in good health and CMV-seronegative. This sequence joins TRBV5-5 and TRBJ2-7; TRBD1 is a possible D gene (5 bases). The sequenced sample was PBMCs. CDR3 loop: CASSQGRNEQYF. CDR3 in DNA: TGTGCCAGCAGTCAGGGTAGGAACGAGCAGTACTTC.